The clone carrying this T cell receptor beta chain was seen more than once but under ten times. This specimen belongs to a study of OX40 agonist ivuxolimab in advanced cancers. Clones were sequenced by immunoSEQ multiplex PCR, and TCRdb holds only the in-frame ones, with some missing. The sample has tens of thousands of clones, about 84% seen once; the top ten hold 3.5% to 6%. The length of the CDR3 is 13 residues. From germline, CDR1 is SGHNT and CDR2 YENEEA. V lost 1 base and J lost 14, with 12 bases in between. The sequencing here drew on CD4+ or CD8+ T cells sorted from blood, taken in a trial of the OX40 agonist ivuxolimab. This sequence originates from an adult with an advanced solid tumor such as melanoma, head and neck, liver or kidney cancer. The rearrangement uses TRBV11-3 and TRBJ1-6; a weak D match, TRBD1 (6 bases). CDR3 sequence: CASSLGWGRALHF. CDR3 in DNA: TGTGCCAGCAGCTTAGGTTGGGGGCGAGCCCTCCACTTT.